The 11 T cell receptor beta chains given below trace back to one sample, sequenced in a study of T-cell memory formation after mild COVID-19. TCRdb re-called the 5' RACE reads through MiXCR, storing one row per CDR3 protein. The sample has 450,000 or so distinct CDR3 sequences, roughly 25% seen once. Sequencing used PBMCs or a T cell subset sorted from them (not recorded which). These receptors were taken from an adult woman who had mild COVID-19 (a few samples of this study predate the infection). Cell type and time point are not known.

This clonotype was detected a few times. The gene calls are TRBV15 and TRBJ2-7; D is uncertain. CDR3 length equals 13 residues. The germline CDR1 and CDR2 sequences are LNHNV and YYDKDF (reference sequence). The V end was cut by 0 bases, the J end by 3 bases, with 6 bases between. CDR3 protein: CATSRDAGYEQYF. The CDR3 bases are TGTGCCACCAGCAGAGATGCAGGCTACGAGCAGTACTTC.

The V call is TRBV7-8, the J call TRBJ1-3; 7 bases match TRBD1. The CDR3 covers 14 residues. Germline V gives CDR1 SGHVS, CDR2 FQNEAQ. J was trimmed by 6 bases and V by 1 base; bases with no gene match: 3. The CDR3 bases are TGTGCCAGCAGCTTAGAGGGACAGACAAACACCATATATTTT. Translated, it gives CASSLEGQTNTIYF.

The V call is TRBV7-8, the J call TRBJ2-7; 7 bases match TRBD2. Germline CDR1 and CDR2: SGHVS and FQNEAQ. The ends lost 3 bases at V and 2 bases at J; junction bases unmatched: 7. This CDR3 has 15 residues. The CDR3 is CASSLVRDYPYEQYF. CDR3 nucleotide sequence: TGTGCCAGCAGCTTGGTCCGGGACTACCCCTACGAGCAGTACTTC.

The chain is built from TRBV2 and TRBJ2-5; TRBD2 matches at 7 bases. This CDR3 contains 14 residues. CDR1 is SNHLY, CDR2 FYNNEI, per germline. The junction had 6 bases not matched to a gene; V was cut back by 4 bases and J by 4 bases. CDR3 nucleotide sequence: TGTGCCAGCAGTGCACTAGCGCGGGGAGAGACCCAGTACTTC. It is translated as CASSALARGETQYF.

This clonotype appeared a few times. The rearrangement joins TRBV5-1 to TRBJ2-5; 7 positions match TRBD2. Germline V CDR1 and CDR2: SGHRS, YFSETQ. V gave up 9 bases and J gave up 5 bases; unmatched junction bases: 10. The CDR3 extends over 13 amino acids. For the CDR3, the DNA is TGCGCCACCGCAATAGCGGGCAAGGAGACCCAGTACTTC. Residues: CATAIAGKETQYF.

This clonotype was recorded a few times. The chain is built from TRBV6-5 and TRBJ2-6; D not certain. The V gene lost 0 bases and the J gene lost 0 bases, with 9 bases spanning the gap. In germline, CDR1 is MNHEY, CDR2 SVGAGI. There are 17 residues in the CDR3. CDR3 in amino acids: CASSYSIGSSGANVLTF. CDR3 coding DNA: TGTGCCAGCAGTTACTCGATAGGTTCCTCTGGGGCCAACGTCCTGACTTTC.

This clonotype was counted ten times or more. The chain links TRBV12-3 or TRBV12-4 to TRBJ1-3, with 8 bases matching TRBD1. The CDR3 spans 19 residues. The ends lost 10 bases at V and 0 bases at J; junction bases unmatched: 20. For the CDR3, the DNA is TGTGCCACCTCGAGACCACACGGGACAGGATCCAGCTCTGGAAACACCATATATTTT. Encoded protein: CATSRPHGTGSSSGNTIYF.

The sample holds a few counts of this clonotype. The chain uses TRBV3-1 and TRBJ1-1; D is undetermined. Per germline, CDR1 LGHDT and CDR2 YNNKEL (reference sequence). Trimming left V 1 base short and J 5 bases short, with 11 bases between. The CDR3 has 14 amino acids. Here the CDR3 reads CASSQVPQTTEAFF. CDR3 in DNA: TGTGCCAGCAGCCAAGTACCACAGACGACTGAAGCTTTCTTT.

The chain combines TRBV5-1 with TRBJ1-4, with unresolved D. The CDR3 consists of 15 residues. V lost 0 bases and J lost 7, with 13 bases in between. Germline values: CDR1 SGHRS, CDR2 YFSETQ. CDR3 protein: CASSLVSGGGEKLFF. In DNA, the CDR3 is TGCGCCAGCAGCTTGGTATCGGGAGGTGGTGAAAAACTGTTTTTT.

In this sample, this clonotype turned up once. V gene TRBV7-6 combines with J gene TRBJ2-3; no definite D call. The V end was cut by 1 base, the J end by 6 bases, with 8 bases between. Per germline, CDR1 SGHVS and CDR2 FNYEAQ. The CDR3 totals 13 residues. CDR3 in DNA: TGTGCCAGCAGCTTAGAATTGTCGGATACGCAGTATTTT. It translates to CASSLELSDTQYF. Combining the CDR3 with reference TRBV7-6 and TRBJ2-3 gives the whole variable domain GAGVSQSPRYKVTKRGQDVALRCDPISGHVSLYWYRQALGQGPEFLTYFNYEAQQDKSGLPNDRFSAERPEGSISTLTIQRTEQRDSAMYRCASSLELSDTQYFGPGTRLTVL.

This chain joins TRBV7-2 and TRBJ1-1, with 7 bases aligning to TRBD1. The CDR3 length is 15 residues. Unmatched junction bases numbered 3, after V lost 2 bases and J lost 0 bases. Germline V gene sequence: CDR1 SGHTA, CDR2 FQGNSA. CDR3 in amino acids: CASSLSRGMNTEAFF. The CDR3 DNA follows: TGTGCCAGCAGCTTATCCAGGGGGATGAACACTGAAGCTTTCTTT.